The 23 T cell receptor beta chains given below trace back to one sample, sequenced in a study of cytomegalovirus exposure and HLA in healthy donors. It was with 60 Vbeta and 13 Jbeta primers that the PCR ran. Sequencing was performed with immunoSEQ multiplex PCR; in TCRdb, only in-frame clones are kept and a portion is missing. The sample yields 150,000 to 200,000 clones, 78% seen once. Material: PBMCs. Receptors originate from a female donor in good health and CMV-seronegative.

This clone showed up just once. The V call is TRBV18, the J call TRBJ1-4; 8 bases agree with TRBD1. There are 15 residues in the CDR3. The germline V gene has CDR1 KGHSH and CDR2 LQKENI. V was pared by 3 bases and J by 10 bases, with 10 bases of the junction left unmatched. In DNA, the CDR3 is TGTGCCAGCTCACCTCTAGGACAGGGAACGCTAAAACTGTTTTTT. Translated, it gives CASSPLGQGTLKLFF.

The table lists this clone with a few counts. This chain uses TRBV7-6 with TRBJ2-7; the match to TRBD2 covers 8 bases. The V and J ends lost 5 bases and 7 bases, in that order; junction bases with no gene match: 7. The CDR3 is 13 residues long. The germline V gene has CDR1 SGHVS and CDR2 FNYEAQ. CDR3 sequence reads: CASSRPSGGEQYF. DNA of the CDR3: TGTGCCAGCAGCCGACCGTCGGGAGGGGAGCAGTACTTC.

This chain uses TRBV6-1 with TRBJ1-2; TRBD1 is a possible D gene (5 bases). Germline lookup yields CDR1 MNHNS and CDR2 SASEGT. The CDR3 is made up of 11 amino acids. V lost 8 bases and J lost 6, with 10 bases in between. DNA of the CDR3: TGTGCCAGCCGGGGGAGGGATGGCTACACCTTC. This codes for CASRGRDGYTF.

J is TRBJ2-5 and V is TRBV5-1; 9 nucleotides match TRBD1. Germline loops: CDR1 SGHRS, CDR2 YFSETQ. The CDR3 extends over 14 amino acids. V was pared by 2 bases and J by 5 bases, with 4 bases of the junction left unmatched. The CDR3 DNA follows: TGCGCCAGCAGCTTCGGGACAGGGTGGGAGACCCAGTACTTC. This encodes CASSFGTGWETQYF.

The chain joins TRBV7-9 to TRBJ2-1, with D perhaps matching TRBD1 (5 bases). This CDR3 region has 16 residues. The germline V gene has CDR1 SEHNR and CDR2 FQNEAQ (reference sequence). Trimming left V 1 base short and J 5 bases short, with 15 bases between. CDR3 coding DNA: TGTGCCAGCAGCTTAGGGACATGGTACGGCGACAATGAGCAGTTCTTC. Translating gives CASSLGTWYGDNEQFF.

The CDR3 DNA is TGTGCCAGCAGGATACAGACAGGGGGTGGAAACACCATATATTTT. Protein sequence: CASRIQTGGGNTIYF. V and J are TRBV2 and TRBJ1-3; 9 nucleotides agree with TRBD1. Germline values: CDR1 SNHLY, CDR2 FYNNEI. The CDR3 spans 15 residues. Trimming took 6 bases from V and 3 from J; bases not matched to a gene: 6.

The chain employs TRBV29-1 and TRBJ1-1; a possible D gene is TRBD1 (5 bases). Germline loops: CDR1 SQVTM, CDR2 ANQGSEA. V was pared by 4 bases and J by 5 bases, with 17 bases between. CDR3 length: 14 residues. The CDR3 region is CSVGSGGVWTEAFF. The CDR3 coding sequence is TGCAGCGTTGGGAGCGGGGGAGTGTGGACTGAAGCTTTCTTT.

This rearrangement joins TRBV11-2 to TRBJ2-1; D is perhaps TRBD2 (6 bases). Trimming left V 10 bases short and J 6 bases short, with 10 bases between. The germline gives CDR1 SGHAT, CDR2 FQNNGV. This CDR3 has 11 residues. The CDR3 nucleotides read TGTGCCACCCTAGCGCGCAATGAGCAGTTCTTC. Its protein product is CATLARNEQFF.

This sequence joins TRBV19 and TRBJ1-1; TRBD1 aligns across 8 bases. Germline CDR1 reads LNHDA; CDR2 reads SQIVND (reference sequence). After removal of 6 bases from V and 4 bases from J, the junction contained 10 bases not matched to a gene. This CDR3 has 15 residues. In nucleotides, the CDR3 is TGTGCCAGTAGGAGAACGGACAGGGACGGCACTGAAGCTTTCTTT. This codes for CASRRTDRDGTEAFF. The whole variable domain, filled in from reference TRBV19 and TRBJ1-1, reads DGGITQSPKYLFRKEGQNVTLSCEQNLNHDAMYWYRQDPGQGLRLIYYSQIVNDFQKGDIAEGYSVSREKKESFPLTVTSAQKNPTAFYLCASRRTDRDGTEAFFGQGTRLTVV.

This clone was observed a few times. The rearrangement links TRBV13 to TRBJ2-1; 10 bases are shared with TRBD2. From germline, CDR1 is PRHDT and CDR2 FYEKMQ (reference sequence). Trimming removed 7 bases from V and 7 bases from J; junction bases left unmatched: 7. The CDR3 is 14 residues long. The CDR3 nucleotides read TGTGCCAGCACCAGCGGGAGGGCCGGAAATGAGCAGTTCTTC. Its translation: CASTSGRAGNEQFF.

The DNA of the CDR3 is TGTGCCTGGTCAACAGGACCCGCCGGCTACACCTTC. Amino acid sequence: CAWSTGPAGYTF. This chain links TRBV30 with TRBJ1-2; D perhaps matches TRBD1 (5 bases). CDR1 is GTSNPN and CDR2 is SVGIG in the germline V gene (reference sequence). CDR3 length: 12 amino acids. V was pared by 5 bases and J by 8 bases, with 15 bases between.

V usage is TRBV6-1 and J usage is TRBJ1-5; D may be TRBD1 (6 bases). CDR1 MNHNS and CDR2 SASEGT come from the germline V gene. Trimming took off 7 bases at V and 0 bases at J, with 10 bases between the two ends. The CDR3 has 14 amino acids. CDR3 bases: TGTGCCAGCACGGGACAACATAGCAATCAGCCCCAGCATTTT. Its translation: CASTGQHSNQPQHF.

This chain uses TRBV5-1 with TRBJ1-6; D is possibly TRBD1 (5 bases). V was shortened by 0 bases and J by 8 bases, with 12 bases between the two germline ends. Germline lookup yields CDR1 SGHRS and CDR2 YFSETQ. This CDR3 comprises 15 residues. This chain's CDR3 is CASSLEGREDSPLHF. DNA for the CDR3: TGCGCCAGCAGCTTGGAGGGCAGGGAGGATTCACCCCTCCACTTT.

In this sample, this clone turned up once. The chain's CDR3 is CASSLDGQSTDTQYF. In DNA form, the CDR3 reads TGTGCCAGCAGCTTAGATGGACAGAGCACAGATACGCAGTATTTT. The rearrangement links TRBV7-9 to TRBJ2-3; maybe TRBD1 (6 bases). CDR1 is SEHNR, CDR2 FQNEAQ, per germline (reference sequence). Trimming took off 1 base at V and 0 bases at J, with 8 bases between the two ends. This CDR3 contains 15 residues. Full variable domain (remainder filled in from reference TRBV7-9 and TRBJ2-3): DTGVSQNPRHKITKRGQNVTFRCDPISEHNRLYWYRQTLGQGPEFLTYFQNEAQLEKSRLLSDRFSAERPKGSFSTLEIQRTEQGDSAMYLCASSLDGQSTDTQYFGPGTRLTVL.

V usage is TRBV9 and J usage is TRBJ2-1; 12 bases map to TRBD2. Germline trimming cut 3 bases from V and 7 bases from J; bases unmatched to any gene: 5. Germline V gene data show CDR1 as SGDLS and CDR2 as YYNGEE. The CDR3 has 15 amino acids. CDR3 region: CASSAGLAGTNEQFF. In DNA, the CDR3 is TGTGCCAGCAGCGCCGGACTAGCGGGGACGAATGAGCAGTTCTTC.

The chain recombines TRBV30 with TRBJ2-6, with 9 bases fitting TRBD1. The CDR3 runs 14 residues. With V trimmed by 4 bases and J by 9 bases, 7 bases remained unmatched. Germline CDR1 GTSNPN, CDR2 SVGIG (reference sequence). The CDR3: CAWNGQGYGNVLTF. CDR3 sequence (DNA): TGTGCCTGGAACGGACAGGGGTACGGCAACGTCCTGACTTTC.

This clone was counted only a few times. An end of the junction differs from the germline gene, which may be a read error. The identical CDR3 is also encoded by other nucleotide sequences in the sample. The gene calls are TRBV6-5 and TRBJ2-7; 9 bases fit TRBD1. This CDR3 contains 15 residues. The germline gives CDR1 MNHEY, CDR2 SVGAGI. CDR3 nucleotide sequence: TGTGCCAGCAGCTACTCGTGGACAGGGGAATACGAGCAGTACTTC. Protein sequence: CASSYSWTGEYEQYF.

This chain uses TRBV10-3 with TRBJ2-5; D may be TRBD2 (6 bases). V was cut by 9 bases and J by 0 bases, with 17 bases left in between. CDR3 length equals 15 residues. The germline V gene has CDR1 ENHRY and CDR2 SYGVKD. For the CDR3, the DNA is TGTGCCATAAGCAGGGACTTACCTTACCAAGAGACCCAGTACTTC. This encodes CAISRDLPYQETQYF.

V and J are TRBV2 and TRBJ1-4; 8 positions agree with TRBD1. CDR3 length equals 14 residues. J gave up 6 bases and V 6 bases, and 6 bases lay outside the gene matches. Germline loops: CDR1 SNHLY, CDR2 FYNNEI. CDR3 bases: TGTGCCAGCAGGGGCAGGGGGCCGGATGAAAAACTGTTTTTT. It translates to CASRGRGPDEKLFF.

The J gene is TRBJ1-5, the V gene TRBV29-1, with 7 nucleotides matching TRBD1. From germline, CDR1 is SQVTM and CDR2 ANQGSEA. V was pared by 6 bases and J by 0 bases, with 8 bases of the junction left unmatched. The CDR3 covers 15 residues. CDR3 DNA sequence: TGCAGCGTGACGACAGGGACCTATAGCAATCAGCCCCAGCATTTT. Its protein product is CSVTTGTYSNQPQHF.

In this sample, this clone turned up once. V gene TRBV6-6 combines with J gene TRBJ1-4; no clear D gene. Trimming left V 5 bases short and J 0 bases short, with 7 bases between. Germline lookup yields CDR1 MNHNY and CDR2 SVGAGI (reference sequence). The CDR3 runs to 14 residues. CDR3 sequence: CASSAGSTNEKLFF. The CDR3 bases are TGTGCCAGCAGTGCAGGATCAACTAATGAAAAACTGTTTTTT.

V and J are TRBV5-8 and TRBJ1-2, with D possibly matching TRBD1 (5 bases). The CDR3 has 12 amino acids. Trimming left V 4 bases short and J 6 bases short, with 10 bases between. Germline V gene sequence: CDR1 SGHTS, CDR2 YDEGEE. CDR3 in DNA: TGTGCCAGCAGCCTCGGACACAATGGCTACACCTTC. Translated, it gives CASSLGHNGYTF.

This chain's CDR3 is CASSSGQGGETQYF. CDR3 coding DNA: TGTGCCAGCAGCTCGGGACAGGGAGGGGAGACCCAGTACTTC. The chain carries TRBV7-2 and TRBJ2-5; 9 positions agree with TRBD1. Germline values: CDR1 SGHTA, CDR2 FQGNSA. With V trimmed by 4 bases and J by 5 bases, 5 bases remained unmatched. The CDR3 loop spans 14 amino acids.